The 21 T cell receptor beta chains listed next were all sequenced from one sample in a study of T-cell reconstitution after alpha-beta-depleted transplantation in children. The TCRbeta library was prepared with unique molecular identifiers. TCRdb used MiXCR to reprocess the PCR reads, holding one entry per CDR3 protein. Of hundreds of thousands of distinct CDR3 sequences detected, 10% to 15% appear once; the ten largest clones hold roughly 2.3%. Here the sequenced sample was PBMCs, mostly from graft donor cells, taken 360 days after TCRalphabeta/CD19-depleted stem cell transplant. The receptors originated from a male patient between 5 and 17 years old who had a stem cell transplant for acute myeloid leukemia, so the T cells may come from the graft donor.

CDR3 amino acids: CASSSWTPGSDEQFF. The CDR3 DNA reads TGTGCCAGCAGCTCTTGGACCCCGGGGAGCGATGAGCAGTTCTTC. The chain carries TRBV7-6 and TRBJ2-1, with a weak D call TRBD2 (5 bases). The V gene's germline CDR1 is SGHVS and CDR2 FNYEAQ. Trimming pared 4 bases from V and 8 bases from J, leaving 18 bases between. The CDR3 contains 15 residues. Full variable domain (outside the CDR3, taken from reference TRBV7-6 and TRBJ2-1): GAGVSQSPRYKVTKRGQDVALRCDPISGHVSLYWYRQALGQGPEFLTYFNYEAQQDKSGLPNDRFSAERPEGSISTLTIQRTEQRDSAMYRCASSSWTPGSDEQFFGPGTRLTVL.

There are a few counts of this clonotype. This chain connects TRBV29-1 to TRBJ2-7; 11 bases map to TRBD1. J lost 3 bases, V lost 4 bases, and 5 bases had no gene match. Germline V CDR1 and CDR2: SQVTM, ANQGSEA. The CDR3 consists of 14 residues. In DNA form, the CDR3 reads TGCAGCGTTGGGACAGGGGGCCCATTCTACGAGCAGTACTTC. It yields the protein CSVGTGGPFYEQYF.

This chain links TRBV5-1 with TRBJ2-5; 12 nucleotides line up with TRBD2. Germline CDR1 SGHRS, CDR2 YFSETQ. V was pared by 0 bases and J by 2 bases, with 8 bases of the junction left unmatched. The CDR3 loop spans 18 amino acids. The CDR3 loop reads CASSLETSGSRDQETQYF. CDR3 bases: TGCGCCAGCAGCTTGGAGACTAGCGGGAGTAGGGATCAAGAGACCCAGTACTTC.

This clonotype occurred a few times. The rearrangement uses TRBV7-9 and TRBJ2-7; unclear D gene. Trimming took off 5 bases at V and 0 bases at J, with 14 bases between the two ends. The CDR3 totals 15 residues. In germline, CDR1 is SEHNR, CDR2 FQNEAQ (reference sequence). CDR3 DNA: TGTGCCAGCAGCGCAATCGACTCTGGCTCCTACGAGCAGTACTTC. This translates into CASSAIDSGSYEQYF.

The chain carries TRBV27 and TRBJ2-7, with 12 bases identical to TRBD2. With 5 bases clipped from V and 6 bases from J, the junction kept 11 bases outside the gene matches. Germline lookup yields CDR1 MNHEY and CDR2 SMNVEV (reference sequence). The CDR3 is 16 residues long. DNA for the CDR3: TGTGCCAGCAGTCCACGTCTAGCGGGAGGGCCCTCCGAGCAGTACTTC. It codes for CASSPRLAGGPSEQYF.

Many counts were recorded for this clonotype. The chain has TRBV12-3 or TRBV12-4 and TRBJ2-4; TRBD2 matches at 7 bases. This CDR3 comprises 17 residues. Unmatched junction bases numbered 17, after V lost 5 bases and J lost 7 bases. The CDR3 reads CASSPPTSSPRWNIQYF. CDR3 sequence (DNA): TGTGCCAGCAGTCCCCCGACTAGCTCCCCGCGTTGGAACATTCAGTACTTC.

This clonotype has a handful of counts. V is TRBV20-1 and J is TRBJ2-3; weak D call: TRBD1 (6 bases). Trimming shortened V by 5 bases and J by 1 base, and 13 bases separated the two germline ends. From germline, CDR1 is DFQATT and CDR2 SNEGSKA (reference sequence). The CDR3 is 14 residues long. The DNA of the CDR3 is TGCAGTGCTCCTCGGGCAGGGGGCACAGATACGCAGTATTTT. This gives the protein CSAPRAGGTDTQYF.

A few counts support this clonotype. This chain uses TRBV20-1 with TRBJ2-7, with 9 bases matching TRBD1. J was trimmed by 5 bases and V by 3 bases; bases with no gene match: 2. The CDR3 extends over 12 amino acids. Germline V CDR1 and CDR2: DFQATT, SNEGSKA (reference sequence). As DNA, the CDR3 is TGCAGTGCTAGGACAGGGGGAAACGAGCAGTACTTC. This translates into CSARTGGNEQYF.

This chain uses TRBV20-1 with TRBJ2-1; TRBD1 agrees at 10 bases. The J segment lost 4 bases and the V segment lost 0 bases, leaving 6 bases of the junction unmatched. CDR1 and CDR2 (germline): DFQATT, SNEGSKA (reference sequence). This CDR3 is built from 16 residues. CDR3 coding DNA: TGCAGTGCTAGAGATCGGGGACAGGGGCAGTACAATGAGCAGTTCTTC. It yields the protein CSARDRGQGQYNEQFF.

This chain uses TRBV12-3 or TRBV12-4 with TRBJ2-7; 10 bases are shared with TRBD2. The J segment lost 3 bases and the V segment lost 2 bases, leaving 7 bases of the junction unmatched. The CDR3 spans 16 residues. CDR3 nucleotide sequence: TGTGCCAGCAGTTTAAGGCTAGCGGGAGTCCACTACGAGCAGTACTTC. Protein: CASSLRLAGVHYEQYF.

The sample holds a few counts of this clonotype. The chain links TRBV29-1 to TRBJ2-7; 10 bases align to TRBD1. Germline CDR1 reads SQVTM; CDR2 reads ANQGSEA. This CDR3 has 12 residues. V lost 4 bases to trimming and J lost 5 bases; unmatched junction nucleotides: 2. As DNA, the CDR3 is TGCAGCGTTGGGGACAGGGGCCACGAGCAGTACTTC. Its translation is CSVGDRGHEQYF.

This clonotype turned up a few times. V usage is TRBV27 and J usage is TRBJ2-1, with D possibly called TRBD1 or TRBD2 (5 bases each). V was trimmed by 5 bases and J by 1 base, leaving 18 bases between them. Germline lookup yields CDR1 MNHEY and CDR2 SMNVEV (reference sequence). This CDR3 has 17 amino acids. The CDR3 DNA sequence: TGTGCCAGCAGTACTCGGACTGGGGGTCGGTCCTACAATGAGCAGTTCTTC. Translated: CASSTRTGGRSYNEQFF.

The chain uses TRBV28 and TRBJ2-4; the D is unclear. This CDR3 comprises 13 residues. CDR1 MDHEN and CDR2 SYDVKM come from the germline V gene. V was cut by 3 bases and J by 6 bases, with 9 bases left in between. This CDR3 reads CASSFRHPNIQYF. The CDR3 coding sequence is TGTGCCAGCAGTTTCCGACACCCAAACATTCAGTACTTC.

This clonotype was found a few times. DNA for the CDR3: TGTGCCAGTAGTTCGGGACAGGGGTTCTCCTACAATGAGCAGTTCTTC. Translated: CASSSGQGFSYNEQFF. The rearrangement uses TRBV19 and TRBJ2-1, with 10 bases identical to TRBD1. CDR1 is LNHDA and CDR2 is SQIVND in the germline V gene (reference sequence). This CDR3 spans 16 amino acids. V lost 5 bases and J lost 0; bases outside the gene matches: 4.

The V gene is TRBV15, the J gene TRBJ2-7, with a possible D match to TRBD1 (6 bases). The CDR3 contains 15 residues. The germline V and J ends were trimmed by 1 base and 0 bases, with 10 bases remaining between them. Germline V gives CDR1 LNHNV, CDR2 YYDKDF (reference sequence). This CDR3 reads CATSRGTEISYEQYF. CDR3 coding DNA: TGTGCCACCAGCAGAGGGACAGAAATCTCCTACGAGCAGTACTTC.

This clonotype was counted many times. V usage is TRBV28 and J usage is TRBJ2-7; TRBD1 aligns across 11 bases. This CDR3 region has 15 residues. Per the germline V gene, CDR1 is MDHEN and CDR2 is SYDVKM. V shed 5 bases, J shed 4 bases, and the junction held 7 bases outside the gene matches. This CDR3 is CASSGTGGRWYEQYF. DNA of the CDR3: TGTGCCAGCAGTGGGACAGGGGGGCGTTGGTACGAGCAGTACTTC.

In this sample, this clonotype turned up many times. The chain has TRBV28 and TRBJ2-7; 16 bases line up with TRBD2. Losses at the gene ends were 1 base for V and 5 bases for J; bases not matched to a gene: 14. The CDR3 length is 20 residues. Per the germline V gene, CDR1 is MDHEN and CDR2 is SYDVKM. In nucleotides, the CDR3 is TGTGCCAGCAGTTTATCCCACTCGGGACTAGCGGGAGGGAGGGTCCACGAGCAGTACTTC. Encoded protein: CASSLSHSGLAGGRVHEQYF.

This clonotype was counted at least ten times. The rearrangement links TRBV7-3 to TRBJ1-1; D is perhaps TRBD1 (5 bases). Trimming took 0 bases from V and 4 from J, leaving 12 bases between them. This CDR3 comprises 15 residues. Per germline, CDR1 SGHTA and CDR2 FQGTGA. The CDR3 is CASSLTVAGTTEAFF. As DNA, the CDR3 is TGTGCCAGCAGCTTAACGGTAGCGGGGACCACTGAAGCTTTCTTT.

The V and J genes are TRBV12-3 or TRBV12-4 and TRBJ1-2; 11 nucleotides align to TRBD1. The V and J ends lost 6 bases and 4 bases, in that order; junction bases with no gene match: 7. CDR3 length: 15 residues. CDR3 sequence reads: CASSPGTGGTYGYTF. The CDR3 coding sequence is TGTGCCAGCAGCCCCGGGACAGGGGGGACCTATGGCTACACCTTC.

CDR3 nucleotides: TGTGCCAGCAGCCAAGGTCCTCTCACGTACGAGCAGTACTTC. Residues: CASSQGPLTYEQYF. This chain connects TRBV4-2 to TRBJ2-7; D is undetermined. This CDR3 region has 14 residues. Germline V gives CDR1 LGHNA, CDR2 YNFKEQ. The V end was cut by 1 base, the J end by 4 bases, with 11 bases between.

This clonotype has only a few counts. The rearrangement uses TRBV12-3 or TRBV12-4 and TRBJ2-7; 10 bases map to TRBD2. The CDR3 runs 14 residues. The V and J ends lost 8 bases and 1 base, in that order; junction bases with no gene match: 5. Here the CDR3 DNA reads TGTGCCAGCTCGGGACTAGCGAGATCCTACGAGCAGTACTTC. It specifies CASSGLARSYEQYF.